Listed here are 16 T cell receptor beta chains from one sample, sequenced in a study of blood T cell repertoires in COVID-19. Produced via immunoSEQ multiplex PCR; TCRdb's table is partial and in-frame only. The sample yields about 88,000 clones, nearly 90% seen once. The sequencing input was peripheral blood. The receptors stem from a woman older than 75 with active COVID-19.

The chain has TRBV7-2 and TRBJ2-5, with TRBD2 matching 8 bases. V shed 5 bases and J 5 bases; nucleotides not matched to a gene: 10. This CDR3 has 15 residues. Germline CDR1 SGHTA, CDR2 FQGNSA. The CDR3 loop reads CASSVSSGSGETQYF. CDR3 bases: TGTGCCAGCAGCGTATCAAGCGGGAGCGGCGAGACCCAGTACTTC.

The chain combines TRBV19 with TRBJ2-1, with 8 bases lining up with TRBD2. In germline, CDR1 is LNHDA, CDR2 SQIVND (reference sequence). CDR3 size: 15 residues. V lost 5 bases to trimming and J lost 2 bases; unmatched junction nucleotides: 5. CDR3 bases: TGTGCCAGTAGTCTAGGAGCGGGAGCCTACAATGAGCAGTTCTTC. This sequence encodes CASSLGAGAYNEQFF.

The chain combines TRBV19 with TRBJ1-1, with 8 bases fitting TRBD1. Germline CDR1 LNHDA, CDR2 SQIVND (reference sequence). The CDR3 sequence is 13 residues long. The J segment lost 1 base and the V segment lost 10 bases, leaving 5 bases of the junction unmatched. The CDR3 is CATRTGSNTEAFF. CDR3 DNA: TGTGCCACCAGGACAGGGTCGAACACTGAAGCTTTCTTT. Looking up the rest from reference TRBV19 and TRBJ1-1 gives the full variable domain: DGGITQSPKYLFRKEGQNVTLSCEQNLNHDAMYWYRQDPGQGLRLIYYSQIVNDFQKGDIAEGYSVSREKKESFPLTVTSAQKNPTAFYLCATRTGSNTEAFFGQGTRLTVV.

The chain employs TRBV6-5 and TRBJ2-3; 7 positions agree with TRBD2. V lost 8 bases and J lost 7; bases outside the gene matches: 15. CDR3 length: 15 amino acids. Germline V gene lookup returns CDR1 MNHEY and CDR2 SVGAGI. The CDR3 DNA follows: TGTGCCAGCCAAGCGGGACCCCTCGGGAGGAATACGCAGTATTTT. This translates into CASQAGPLGRNTQYF.

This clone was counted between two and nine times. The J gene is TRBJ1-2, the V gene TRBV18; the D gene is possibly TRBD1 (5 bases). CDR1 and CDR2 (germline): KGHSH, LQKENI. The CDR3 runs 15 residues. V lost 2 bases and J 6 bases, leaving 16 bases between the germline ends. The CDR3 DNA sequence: TGTGCCAGCTCACCAAGGCGGGACGTCTCGAATGGCTACACCTTC. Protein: CASSPRRDVSNGYTF.

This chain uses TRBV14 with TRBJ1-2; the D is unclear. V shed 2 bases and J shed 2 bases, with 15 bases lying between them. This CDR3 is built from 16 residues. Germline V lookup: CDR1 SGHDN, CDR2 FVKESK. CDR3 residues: CASSQRPESRNYGYTF. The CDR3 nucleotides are TGTGCCAGCAGCCAAAGACCCGAGTCGCGGAACTATGGCTACACCTTC.

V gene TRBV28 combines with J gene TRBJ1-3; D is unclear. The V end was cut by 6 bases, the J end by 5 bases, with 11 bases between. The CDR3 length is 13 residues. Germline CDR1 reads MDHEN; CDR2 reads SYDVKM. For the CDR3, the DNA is TGTGCCAGCAGCGCTTGGGAGCGAAACACCATATATTTT. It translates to CASSAWERNTIYF.

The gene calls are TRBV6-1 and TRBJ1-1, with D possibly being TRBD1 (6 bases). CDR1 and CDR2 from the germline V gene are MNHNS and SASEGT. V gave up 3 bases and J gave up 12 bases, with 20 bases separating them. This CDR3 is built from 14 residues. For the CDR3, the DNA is TGTGCCAGCAGTGACAGGGGTGGGTTAAAGGGGTCTTTCTTT. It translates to CASSDRGGLKGSFF.

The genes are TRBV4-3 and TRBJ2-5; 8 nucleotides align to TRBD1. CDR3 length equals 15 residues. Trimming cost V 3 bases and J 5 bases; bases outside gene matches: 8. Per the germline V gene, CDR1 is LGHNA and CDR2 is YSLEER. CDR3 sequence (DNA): TGCGCCAGCAGCCAGGGGCAGGGGGCAGGGGAGACCCAGTACTTC. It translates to CASSQGQGAGETQYF.

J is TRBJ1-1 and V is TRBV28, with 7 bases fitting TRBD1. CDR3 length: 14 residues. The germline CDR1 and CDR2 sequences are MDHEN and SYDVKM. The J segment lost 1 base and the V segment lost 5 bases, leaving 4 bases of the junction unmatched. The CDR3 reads CASSLPGGNTEAFF. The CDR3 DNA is TGTGCCAGCAGTCTCCCAGGGGGGAACACTGAAGCTTTCTTT.

The CDR3: CASSSGGPVGGYGYTF. Here the CDR3 DNA reads TGTGCCAGCAGCTCGGGCGGACCCGTGGGGGGCTATGGCTACACCTTC. The V and J genes are TRBV7-9 and TRBJ1-2; tentatively, D is TRBD1 (5 bases). Germline V gene data show CDR1 as SEHNR and CDR2 as FQNEAQ (reference sequence). V dropped 4 bases and J dropped 4 bases, with 19 bases sitting between them. The CDR3 totals 16 residues.

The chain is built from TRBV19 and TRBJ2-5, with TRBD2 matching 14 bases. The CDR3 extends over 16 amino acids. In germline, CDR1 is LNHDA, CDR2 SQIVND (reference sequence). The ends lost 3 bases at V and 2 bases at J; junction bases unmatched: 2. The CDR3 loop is CASSIGLAGGQETQYF. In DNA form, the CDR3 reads TGTGCCAGTAGTATCGGACTAGCGGGAGGTCAAGAGACCCAGTACTTC.

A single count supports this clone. The CDR3 DNA is TGTGCCAGCAGCACGACTTACAACAATGAGCAGTTCTTC. It encodes CASSTTYNNEQFF. The chain links TRBV6-5 to TRBJ2-1; D remains ambiguous. Trimming pared 6 bases from V and 5 bases from J, leaving 11 bases between. Per germline, CDR1 MNHEY and CDR2 SVGAGI. The CDR3 loop spans 13 amino acids.

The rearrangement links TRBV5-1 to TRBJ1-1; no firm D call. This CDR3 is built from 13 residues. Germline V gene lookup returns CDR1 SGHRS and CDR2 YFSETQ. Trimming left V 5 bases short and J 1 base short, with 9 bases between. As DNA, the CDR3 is TGCGCCAGCAGACCGGGAGAGAACACTGAAGCTTTCTTT. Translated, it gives CASRPGENTEAFF.

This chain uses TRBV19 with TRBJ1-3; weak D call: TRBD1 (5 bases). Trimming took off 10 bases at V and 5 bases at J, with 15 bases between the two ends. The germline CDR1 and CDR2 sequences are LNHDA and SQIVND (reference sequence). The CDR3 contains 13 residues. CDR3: CATSGAWRNTIYF. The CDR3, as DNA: TGTGCCACAAGTGGGGCCTGGCGAAACACCATATATTTT.

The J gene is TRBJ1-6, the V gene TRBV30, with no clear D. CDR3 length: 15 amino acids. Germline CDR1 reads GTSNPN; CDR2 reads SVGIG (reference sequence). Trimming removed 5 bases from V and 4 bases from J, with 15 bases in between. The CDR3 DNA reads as TGTGCCTGGTGCCGTGGGGAGTTGTATAATTCACCCCTCCACTTT. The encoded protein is CAWCRGELYNSPLHF. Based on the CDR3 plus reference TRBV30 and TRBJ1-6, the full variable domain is SQTIHQWPATLVQPVGSPLSLECTVEGTSNPNLYWYRQAAGRGLQLLFYSVGIGQISSEVPQNLSASRPQDRQFILSSKKLLLSDSGFYLCAWCRGELYNSPLHFGNGTRLTVT.